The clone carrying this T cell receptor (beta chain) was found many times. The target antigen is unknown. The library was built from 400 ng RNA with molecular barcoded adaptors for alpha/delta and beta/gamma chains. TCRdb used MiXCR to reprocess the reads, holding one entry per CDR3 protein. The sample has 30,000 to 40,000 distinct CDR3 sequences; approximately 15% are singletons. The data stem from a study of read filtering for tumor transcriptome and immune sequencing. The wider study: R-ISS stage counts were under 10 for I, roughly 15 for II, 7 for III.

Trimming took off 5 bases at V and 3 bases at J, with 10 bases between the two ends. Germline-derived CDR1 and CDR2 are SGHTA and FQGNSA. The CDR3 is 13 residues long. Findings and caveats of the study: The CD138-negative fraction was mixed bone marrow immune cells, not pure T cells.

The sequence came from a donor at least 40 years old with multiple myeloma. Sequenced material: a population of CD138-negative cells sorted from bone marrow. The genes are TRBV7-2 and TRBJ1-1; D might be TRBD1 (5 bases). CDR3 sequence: CASSAGHYTEAFF. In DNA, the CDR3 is TGTGCCAGCAGCGCCGGACATTACACTGAAGCTTTCTTT.